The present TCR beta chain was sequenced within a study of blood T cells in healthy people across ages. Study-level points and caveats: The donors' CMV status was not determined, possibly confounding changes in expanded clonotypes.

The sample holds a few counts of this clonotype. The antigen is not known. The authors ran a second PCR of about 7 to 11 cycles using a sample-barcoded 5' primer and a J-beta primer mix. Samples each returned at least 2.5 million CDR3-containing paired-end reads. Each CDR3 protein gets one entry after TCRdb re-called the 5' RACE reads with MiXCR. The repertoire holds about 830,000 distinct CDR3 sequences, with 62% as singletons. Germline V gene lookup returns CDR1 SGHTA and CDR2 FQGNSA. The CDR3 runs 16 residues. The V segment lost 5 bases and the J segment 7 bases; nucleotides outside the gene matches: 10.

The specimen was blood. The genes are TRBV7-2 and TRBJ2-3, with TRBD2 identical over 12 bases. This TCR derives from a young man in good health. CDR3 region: CASSVPTSGGWHTQYF. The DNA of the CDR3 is TGTGCCAGCAGCGTGCCAACTAGCGGGGGGTGGCATACGCAGTATTTT.